This T cell receptor beta chain derives from a study of CD8 T cells in ankylosing spondylitis. Findings and caveats of the study: Seemingly distinctive of ankylosing spondylitis blood was a TCR beta motif formed by eight highly homologous variants. A number of the motif variants had already been described in reactive arthritis synovial fluid and blood. Significant enrichment of disease-linked clones was reportedly seen in matched ankylosing spondylitis synovial fluid.

A few counts support this clonotype. Antigen unknown. CDR3 size: 15 residues. Germline V gives CDR1 SGHDN, CDR2 FVKESK. Trimming cost V 4 bases and J 0 bases, with 12 bases left between them. Quantitative barcoded 5'-RACE was used to prepare TCR beta libraries. In TCRdb, the 5' RACE reads were re-called with MiXCR into one record per CDR3 protein. Of roughly 68,000 distinct CDR3 sequences in the sample, roughly 6.2% were seen once. The sequence was obtained from a male donor with ankylosing spondylitis. The sequenced material came from synovial fluid, either unsorted or a sorted T cell fraction (not recorded which). The chain has TRBV14 and TRBJ1-2; D perhaps matches TRBD1 (5 bases). CDR3 sequence: CASSLGRRPNYGYTF. The CDR3 DNA follows: TGTGCCAGCAGCCTGGGACGGCGACCTAACTATGGCTACACCTTC.